The T cell receptor (beta chain) under discussion was sequenced for a study of T cell changes during pregnancy in multiple sclerosis. TCRdb's copy holds only in-frame clones and misses some; the assay was immunoSEQ multiplex PCR. The sample contains under 40,000 clones, approximately 91% of which appear only once. Trimming shortened V by 0 bases and J by 10 bases, and 17 bases separated the two germline ends. Germline values: CDR1 SGDLS, CDR2 YYNGEE. CDR3 length: 15 amino acids. Sample: peripheral blood, taken in the second trimester of pregnancy. V and J are TRBV9 and TRBJ1-5, with a tentative D call TRBD1 (6 bases). The sequence derives from a female donor in good health, enrolled as a control in a pregnancy study. DNA of the CDR3: TGTGCCAGCAGCGTAGCTGGGGGGGCACTAGAACCCCAGCATTTT. Translated: CASSVAGGALEPQHF.